This is a list of T cell receptor beta chains from one sample in a study of lymphopenia after photon versus proton radiotherapy. Clones were sequenced by immunoSEQ multiplex PCR, and TCRdb holds only the in-frame ones, with some missing. The sample yields 60,000 to 75,000 clones, about 90% seen once. Sequenced here: peripheral blood, sampled from a patient treated with photon-based radiotherapy. The receptors shown here come from a man aged 35 to 55 with gastric cancer. Both conserved end residues are part of each CDR3. D genes are given only for firm matches. Size is stated for part of the rows, as once, few or many counts, or as a class when the clone is expanded.

j_call clone_size d_call v_call cdr3_nt cdr3_aa
TRBJ1-2 - - TRBV19 TGTGCCAGTATGGAAATCGGGGGTTTTCGGGGCTACACCTTC CASMEIGGFRGYTF
TRBJ2-3 - - TRBV9 TGTGCCAGCAGCGTAGGCAGCACAGATACGCAGTATTTT CASSVGSTDTQYF
TRBJ2-5 - - TRBV9 TGTGCCAGCAGCGTGGGTGACCAAGAGACCCAGTACTTC CASSVGDQETQYF
TRBJ1-5 few - TRBV6-1 TGTGCCAGCAGGGGACGGGGGCCTAGCAATCAGCCCCAGCATTTT CASRGRGPSNQPQHF
TRBJ2-2 - - TRBV7-6 TGTGCCAGCAGCCCAGGGAACACCGGGGAGCTGTTTTTT CASSPGNTGELFF
TRBJ1-5 - TRBD1 TRBV19 TGTGCCAGTACCCCAAAACAGGGGCTTAATCAGCCCCAGCATTTT CASTPKQGLNQPQHF
TRBJ2-5 - TRBD1 TRBV28 TGTGCCAGCAACCCCCGGCCAGGGGGCGAAGAGACCCAGTACTTC CASNPRPGGEETQYF
TRBJ2-7 - TRBD2 TRBV6-6 TGTGCCAGCAGTTCCCACACTAGCGGGGGGATCTACGAGCAGTACTTC CASSSHTSGGIYEQYF
TRBJ2-3 - TRBD2 TRBV4-1 TGCGCCAGCAGCCAAGTGGGAGCGGGGAGGCCGGAAGATACGCAGTATTTT CASSQVGAGRPEDTQYF
TRBJ1-1 - - TRBV9 TGTGCCAGCAGCCCGATCCCGGACTCCGCGGAAGCTTTCTTT CASSPIPDSAEAFF
TRBJ2-3 - TRBD2 TRBV9 TGTGCCAGCAGCGTGGACAAAGCGGGGGGCAGCCCAGATACGCAGTATTTT CASSVDKAGGSPDTQYF
TRBJ2-7 - - TRBV5-5 TGTGCCAGCAGCTTTCGACAGGACTACGAGCAGTACTTC CASSFRQDYEQYF
TRBJ1-1 - - TRBV2 TGTGCCAGCAGTAGAGAGACAGGAGGGACTGAAGCTTTCTTT CASSRETGGTEAFF
TRBJ2-2 - - TRBV11-2 TGTGCCAGCAGCTTCGGACAAAACACCGGGGAGCTGTTTTTT CASSFGQNTGELFF
TRBJ2-1 - TRBD1 TRBV18 TGTGCCAGCTCGCCCGGGACAGGGGACAATGAGCAGTTCTTC CASSPGTGDNEQFF
TRBJ1-5 - TRBD1 TRBV5-5 TGTGCCAGCAGCGCAAATTTACCGGGACAGGGAAAACAGCCCCAGCATTTT CASSANLPGQGKQPQHF
TRBJ1-1 - TRBD1 TRBV18 TGTGCCAGCTCCCCAAAGGGGACAGGGGGCGTCACAACTGAAGCTTTCTTT CASSPKGTGGVTTEAFF
TRBJ1-6 - TRBD1 TRBV7-7 TGTGCCAGCAGCTCCGACAGGGACTCACCCCTCCACTTT CASSSDRDSPLHF
TRBJ1-2 - - TRBV6-1 TGTGCCAGCAGTGAAAGTAGGGTAAAAGGCTACACCTTC CASSESRVKGYTF
TRBJ2-1 - TRBD2 TRBV7-9 TGTGCCAGCAGCCCACCGGGACTAGCGGGGAATGAGCAGTTCTTC CASSPPGLAGNEQFF
TRBJ2-3 - TRBD1 TRBV2 TGTGCCAGCAGTGAGAGCCGGGACAGGATCACAGATACGCAGTATTTT CASSESRDRITDTQYF
TRBJ1-1 - - TRBV4-2 TGTGCCAGCAGCCAAGATCGGGCAGGGAGGAACACTGAAGCTTTCTTT CASSQDRAGRNTEAFF
TRBJ1-1 - TRBD1 TRBV7-6 TGTGCCAGCAGCACAACGGGACAGGGGGCATCTGAAGCTTTCTTT CASSTTGQGASEAFF
TRBJ1-6 - - TRBV7-3 TGTGCCAGCAGCTTAGGTCAGCTTAATTCACCCCTCCACTTT CASSLGQLNSPLHF
TRBJ1-4 - - TRBV20-1 TGCAGTGTGGGGAATGAAAAACTGTTTTTT CSVGNEKLFF
TRBJ2-3 - - TRBV7-3 TGTGCCAGCAGCACCGGGACGACAGATACGCAGTATTTT CASSTGTTDTQYF
TRBJ1-5 once TRBD1 TRBV7-2 TGTGCCAGCAGCCTGGCCGGGACAGGGGTCAATCAGCCCCAGCATTTT CASSLAGTGVNQPQHF
TRBJ1-5 - TRBD1 TRBV5-5 TGTGCCAGCAGCTCAGGACAGGGAGGCCAGCCCCAGCATTTT CASSSGQGGQPQHF
TRBJ2-1 - - TRBV7-6 TGTGCCAGCAGCTTAAGGGACAATGAGCAGTTCTTC CASSLRDNEQFF
TRBJ1-1 once TRBD1 TRBV7-9 TGTGCCAGCAGCTCTCGGACAGGGAGGACTGAAGCTTTCTTT CASSSRTGRTEAFF
TRBJ2-3 - - TRBV20-1 TGCAGTGCTAGCCCCTCGAATACGCAGTATTTT CSASPSNTQYF
TRBJ1-3 - - TRBV6-1 TGTGCCAGCAGTATTCAGGTAGACTCTGGAAACACCATATATTTT CASSIQVDSGNTIYF
TRBJ2-5 once - TRBV7-8 TGTGCCAGCAGCTTGGCAGGGTTACTTCCCTTAAAGACCCAGTACTTC CASSLAGLLPLKTQYF
TRBJ1-1 - - TRBV30 TGTGCCTGGAGTGGAGGGGCCTTGCGAAGGGACACTGAAGCTTTCTTT CAWSGGALRRDTEAFF
TRBJ1-6 once - TRBV19 TGTGCCAGTAGTCTGGTTTTGGTAGGATCACCCCTCCACTTT CASSLVLVGSPLHF
TRBJ2-1 - - TRBV10-3 TGTGCCATCAGTGGTTCGGGACAACCCTACAATGAGCAGTTCTTC CAISGSGQPYNEQFF
TRBJ2-7 - - TRBV19 TGTGCCAGTAGTCCCGGGACGGATCTCTTCTACGAGCAGTACTTC CASSPGTDLFYEQYF
TRBJ1-4 - - TRBV4-1 TGCGCCAGCAGCCAAGACGGGCGCTGGGCAACTAATGAAAAACTGTTTTTT CASSQDGRWATNEKLFF
TRBJ2-2 - TRBD2 TRBV7-2 TGTGCCAGCAGCCCCGGGGAGCGGGGAGACACCGGGGAGCTGTTTTTT CASSPGERGDTGELFF
TRBJ1-6 - - TRBV5-6 TGTGCCAGCAGCTTGGTGACCTCGGATTCACCCCTCCACTTT CASSLVTSDSPLHF
TRBJ2-2 - - TRBV4-3 TGCGCCAGCAGCCAAGATTGGAGGGATAGTGTTTCCGGGGAGCTGTTTTTT CASSQDWRDSVSGELFF
TRBJ2-5 - TRBD2 TRBV7-8 TGTGCCAGCGGGCCGGGGGGGCTAGAGACCCAGTACTTC CASGPGGLETQYF
TRBJ1-5 - - TRBV6-5 TGTGCCAGCAGTGCGGTAGGGAGTCAGCCCCAGCATTTT CASSAVGSQPQHF
TRBJ2-3 - - TRBV5-4 TGTGCCAGCAGCTTGACGGACACAGATACGCAGTATTTT CASSLTDTDTQYF
TRBJ1-2 once - TRBV6-6 TGTGCCACCCAAAGGTATACAGCTAACTATGGCTACACCTTC CATQRYTANYGYTF
TRBJ1-5 - TRBD1 TRBV5-1 TGCGCCAGCAGCTTAGGGGGCAGCAATCAGCCCCAGCATTTT CASSLGGSNQPQHF
TRBJ2-7 - - TRBV10-3 TGTGCCCCCACTTCAGGGATAGGGTACGAGCAGTACTTC CAPTSGIGYEQYF
TRBJ2-3 once TRBD1 TRBV2 TGTGCCAGCAGTGGGGCCCAGGGGGCGAGTGATACGCAGTATTTT CASSGAQGASDTQYF
TRBJ1-2 - - TRBV5-5 TGTGCCAGCAGCTTAGACGGCTATGGCTACACCTTC CASSLDGYGYTF
TRBJ2-2 - TRBD1 TRBV6-5 TGTGCCAGCAGTTCCACAGGGGGGATCCGGGAGCTGTTTTTT CASSSTGGIRELFF
TRBJ1-2 - - TRBV5-1 TGCGCCAGCAGCTTGGGGGGTAACTTTAACTATGGCTACACCTTC CASSLGGNFNYGYTF
TRBJ2-1 - TRBD1 TRBV10-3 TGTGCCATCGGGGCAGGGGGAGACGATGAGCAGTTCTTC CAIGAGGDDEQFF
TRBJ2-1 - - TRBV4-3 TGCGCCAGCAGCCAAGCGGCAGGGAGGAATGAGCAGTTCTTC CASSQAAGRNEQFF
TRBJ2-3 - - TRBV7-6 TGTGCCAGCAGCTTAGAACGTCTAGCGTCGGATACGCAGTATTTT CASSLERLASDTQYF
TRBJ1-5 - TRBD1 TRBV4-2 TGTGCCAGCAGCCAGACAGGGGTGAATCAGCCCCAGCATTTT CASSQTGVNQPQHF
TRBJ2-1 - TRBD1 TRBV6-6 TGTGCCAGCTTTCGGGACAGCTCCTACAATGAGCAGTTCTTC CASFRDSSYNEQFF